This entry concerns a single TCR beta chain. Its antigen is as yet unknown. Sequencing was performed with immunoSEQ multiplex PCR; in TCRdb, only in-frame clones are kept and a portion is missing. Of some 110,000 clones listed, 85% to 90% are singletons. Between the trimmed V and J ends, which lost 0 bases and 4 bases, there was a span of 14 bases. The CDR3 totals 16 residues. The V gene's germline CDR1 is SGHRS and CDR2 YFSETQ. The record originates from a study of T cell responses to AZD1222 COVID-19 vaccine. Study outcomes and limitations: Among the donors, most were white British and more were female, and clonal diversity was possibly underestimated.

Sequencing used peripheral blood, obtained on day 0 of AZD1222 vaccination. The chain employs TRBV5-1 and TRBJ2-4; D is unresolved. The TCR comes from an adult in good health. The chain's CDR3 is CASSLARSGPKNIQYF. CDR3 coding DNA: TGCGCCAGCAGCTTGGCTCGCTCCGGGCCTAAAAACATTCAGTACTTC.